Below are 17 T cell receptor beta chains sequenced from a single sample in a study of T cell responses to AZD1222 COVID-19 vaccine. Using immunoSEQ multiplex PCR, the repertoire was profiled, and TCRdb retains in-frame clones only, with some absent. The table includes 43,000 or so clones, around 91% detected once. Sequencing was performed on peripheral blood, taken 28 days after the second AZD1222 dose. The source is an adult who received the AZD1222 COVID-19 vaccine.

V usage is TRBV3-1 (or the pseudogene TRBV3-2) and J usage is TRBJ1-1, with a possible D match to TRBD1 (5 bases). Trimming cost V 3 bases and J 6 bases, with 8 bases left between them. This CDR3 region has 12 residues. Germline CDR1 is LGHDT and CDR2 is YNNKEL (reference sequence). CDR3 protein: CASSQGVAEAFF. The CDR3 DNA is TGTGCCAGCAGCCAGGGGGTGGCTGAAGCTTTCTTT.

The chain uses TRBV6-1 and TRBJ1-2; tentative D call: TRBD1 (5 bases). This CDR3 is built from 14 residues. Germline values: CDR1 MNHNS, CDR2 SASEGT. Trimming removed 2 bases from V and 4 bases from J, with 11 bases in between. CDR3 DNA sequence: TGTGCCAGCAGTGAAAATTCAGGGACCTATGGCTACACCTTC. It translates to CASSENSGTYGYTF.

The genes are TRBV2 and TRBJ2-3; D uncertain. Germline-derived CDR1 and CDR2 are SNHLY and FYNNEI. This CDR3 region has 13 residues. Trimming took off 6 bases at V and 1 base at J, with 8 bases between the two ends. In DNA form, the CDR3 reads TGTGCCAGCAGGGTAGACGGCACAGATACGCAGTATTTT. It encodes CASRVDGTDTQYF.

This rearrangement joins TRBV14 to TRBJ2-3; D is tentatively TRBD1 or TRBD2 (5 bases each). CDR1 and CDR2 (germline): SGHDN, FVKESK. V lost 4 bases, J lost 9 bases, and 14 bases lay in between. The CDR3 contains 13 residues. CDR3 DNA: TGTGCCAGCAGCCTCATACTAGGGGAAACGCAGTATTTT. Protein product: CASSLILGETQYF.

The chain couples TRBV3-1 (or the pseudogene TRBV3-2) to TRBJ1-5; no clear D. V dropped 0 bases and J dropped 0 bases, with 3 bases sitting between them. This CDR3 contains 14 residues. CDR1 is LGHDT and CDR2 is YNNKEL in the germline V gene (reference sequence). This CDR3 is CASSQDYSNQPQHF. CDR3 DNA: TGTGCCAGCAGCCAAGACTATAGCAATCAGCCCCAGCATTTT.

The rearrangement links TRBV18 to TRBJ2-5; TRBD1 agrees at 9 bases. The CDR3 runs 17 residues. The ends lost 0 bases at V and 4 bases at J; junction bases unmatched: 9. Germline CDR1 and CDR2: KGHSH and LQKENI. The chain's CDR3 is CASSPPRGQGDGETQYF. The CDR3 DNA sequence: TGTGCCAGCTCACCACCCCGGGGACAGGGAGACGGAGAGACCCAGTACTTC.

For this clone: An end of the junction differs from the germline gene, which may be a read error. The genes are TRBV30 and TRBJ2-7; 12 bases match TRBD1. This CDR3 spans 13 amino acids. Germline V CDR1 and CDR2: GTSNPN, SVGIG (reference sequence). This CDR3 is CAGGKGQGALLVF. CDR3 DNA sequence: TGTGCCGGGGGAAAGGGACAGGGGGCCCTGCTTGTCTTC.

The CDR3 here is CASSLAGGILRYEQYF. DNA for the CDR3: TGTGCCAGCAGCTTGGCAGGAGGGATCCTTCGCTACGAGCAGTACTTC. The chain couples TRBV5-4 to TRBJ2-7; perhaps TRBD2 as D (6 bases). The germline V and J ends were trimmed by 0 bases and 3 bases, with 16 bases remaining between them. This CDR3 spans 16 amino acids. Germline loops: CDR1 SGHNT, CDR2 YYREEE (reference sequence).

The V and J genes are TRBV7-9 and TRBJ1-2, with 9 bases lining up with TRBD1. J was trimmed by 4 bases and V by 5 bases; bases with no gene match: 5. Germline loops: CDR1 SEHNR, CDR2 FQNEAQ (reference sequence). This CDR3 region has 14 residues. CDR3 loop: CASSRDRVGYGYTF. Here the CDR3 DNA reads TGTGCCAGCAGCCGGGACAGGGTCGGCTATGGCTACACCTTC.

V is TRBV6-2 or TRBV6-3 and J is TRBJ1-2; 8 bases fit TRBD1. Germline trimming cut 4 bases from V and 9 bases from J; bases unmatched to any gene: 4. Per the germline V gene, CDR1 is MNHEY and CDR2 is SVGEGT. The CDR3 extends over 12 amino acids. This CDR3 is CASSLDRARYTF. Written as DNA, the CDR3 is TGTGCCAGCAGTTTGGACAGGGCTCGCTACACCTTC.

This sequence joins TRBV2 and TRBJ2-1; 8 bases map to TRBD2. CDR3 length: 15 residues. Germline CDR1 SNHLY, CDR2 FYNNEI. V was pared by 6 bases and J by 6 bases, with 10 bases of the junction left unmatched. CDR3 amino acids: CASSAGLAYSNEQFF. The CDR3 DNA reads TGTGCCAGCAGCGCTGGACTAGCATATTCCAATGAGCAGTTCTTC.

The chain uses TRBV20-1 and TRBJ2-3, with D possibly being TRBD2 (6 bases). CDR1 and CDR2 (germline): DFQATT, SNEGSKA (reference sequence). The CDR3 has 15 residues. The V end lost 3 bases, the J end lost 1 base, and 14 bases lay between the germline ends. The CDR3: CSASPAGKRTDTQYF. CDR3 DNA sequence: TGCAGTGCTAGTCCAGCGGGCAAACGCACAGATACGCAGTATTTT.

The V call is TRBV3-1 (or the pseudogene TRBV3-2), the J call TRBJ1-1, with 9 bases aligning to TRBD1. The CDR3 loop spans 12 amino acids. J gave up 11 bases and V 4 bases, and 5 bases lay outside the gene matches. Germline V gene sequence: CDR1 LGHDT, CDR2 YNNKEL (reference sequence). CDR3 protein: CASSLTDRGAFF. DNA for the CDR3: TGTGCCAGCAGCCTTACAGACAGGGGGGCTTTCTTT.

V and J are TRBV5-1 and TRBJ1-1; 9 nucleotides align to TRBD1. Per germline, CDR1 SGHRS and CDR2 YFSETQ. The CDR3 runs 15 residues. The junction had 10 bases not matched to a gene; V was cut back by 5 bases and J by 5 bases. CDR3 nucleotides: TGCGCCAGCAGACCTTCGGGACAGGGTTTTACTGAAGCTTTCTTT. Translated, it gives CASRPSGQGFTEAFF.

This clone was counted a single time. This sequence joins TRBV12-3 or TRBV12-4 and TRBJ2-1; 13 nucleotides agree with TRBD2. J lost 15 bases, V lost 7 bases, and 9 bases had no gene match. The CDR3 has 13 amino acids. CDR3 bases: TGTGCCAGCACCTTACTAGCGGGGGGGCCGGGGTTCTTC. It is translated as CASTLLAGGPGFF.

The genes are TRBV5-4 and TRBJ2-2; 10 positions match TRBD1. The germline CDR1 and CDR2 sequences are SGHNT and YYREEE (reference sequence). Trimming cost V 4 bases and J 5 bases; bases outside gene matches: 8. The CDR3 runs 16 residues. CDR3 nucleotide sequence: TGTGCCAGCAGCCCTCCGGGACAGGGGATAACCGGGGAGCTGTTTTTT. Amino acids: CASSPPGQGITGELFF.

This chain joins TRBV5-1 and TRBJ2-1; TRBD2 is a possible D gene (7 bases). Germline assignment: CDR1 SGHRS and CDR2 YFSETQ. V lost 0 bases and J lost 2, with 21 bases in between. The length of the CDR3 is 19 residues. The CDR3 reads CASSLVGGGAVATYNEQFF. The CDR3 DNA sequence: TGCGCCAGCAGCTTGGTTGGTGGGGGGGCCGTAGCTACCTACAATGAGCAGTTCTTC.